One and the same sample provided the 23 T cell receptor beta chains below, sequenced in a study of blood T cell repertoires in COVID-19. This table comes from immunoSEQ multiplex PCR, and its TCRdb copy is limited to in-frame clones, with some not included. The data hold roughly 230,000 clones, with 82% observed a single time. Sequencing was carried out using PBMCs or T cells enriched from blood (not recorded which). The source is an older woman who had recovered from COVID-19.

The CDR3 DNA is TGTGCCAGCAGTGCCCTCGGAGGGAGGCACACTGAAGCTTTCTTT. The encoded protein is CASSALGGRHTEAFF. The chain has TRBV25-1 and TRBJ1-1; D ambiguous. This CDR3 comprises 15 residues. The ends were cut back, 4 bases at V and 3 bases at J, with 15 bases in the middle. Germline V gene sequence: CDR1 MGHDK, CDR2 SYGVNS.

On this clone itself: The sample carries other DNA sequences with the same CDR3. The chain recombines TRBV24-1 with TRBJ2-3; D unresolved. Trimming took off 4 bases at V and 4 bases at J, with 5 bases between the two ends. The CDR3 sequence is 12 residues long. Germline CDR1 reads KGHDR; CDR2 reads SFDVKD. The CDR3 DNA is TGTGCCACCAGTGACCCATCAGATACGCAGTATTTT. Translating it yields CATSDPSDTQYF.

This chain links TRBV12-3 or TRBV12-4 with TRBJ1-1, with D possibly TRBD1 on 6 matching bases. V was shortened by 5 bases and J by 4 bases, with 11 bases between the two germline ends. The CDR3 sequence is 13 residues long. The CDR3 DNA follows: TGTGCCAGCAGTCCATTCAGGGGCACTGAAGCTTTCTTT. Translation: CASSPFRGTEAFF.

V is TRBV5-1 and J is TRBJ2-7; 10 nucleotides agree with TRBD2. The germline CDR1 and CDR2 sequences are SGHRS and YFSETQ. Germline trimming cut 1 base from V and 4 bases from J; bases unmatched to any gene: 5. The CDR3 extends over 15 amino acids. CDR3 loop: CASSLKASGGYEQYF. The CDR3 DNA reads as TGCGCCAGCAGCTTGAAAGCTAGCGGGGGTTACGAGCAGTACTTC.

This chain joins TRBV10-3 and TRBJ1-2; a possible D gene is TRBD1 (6 bases). In germline, CDR1 is ENHRY, CDR2 SYGVKD. The germline V and J ends were trimmed by 6 bases and 8 bases, with 16 bases remaining between them. The CDR3 sequence is 13 residues long. The CDR3 spells CAISDRTTRGYTF. The CDR3 bases are TGTGCCATCAGCGACAGGACAACGCGGGGCTACACCTTC.

This clone occurred a few times. J is TRBJ2-7 and V is TRBV10-3; D is possibly TRBD2 (6 bases). CDR3 length: 13 amino acids. V lost 6 bases, J lost 5 bases, and 14 bases lay in between. CDR1 and CDR2 from the germline V gene are ENHRY and SYGVKD. This CDR3 is CAISQGGGHEQYF. CDR3 bases: TGTGCCATCAGCCAGGGAGGTGGGCACGAGCAGTACTTC.

The rearrangement links TRBV3-1 (or the pseudogene TRBV3-2) to TRBJ2-1; 13 nucleotides align to TRBD2. CDR1 and CDR2 from the germline V gene are LGHDT and YNNKEL (reference sequence). After removal of 1 base from V and 4 bases from J, the junction contained 7 bases not matched to a gene. This CDR3 has 18 amino acids. The CDR3, as DNA: TGTGCCAGCAGCCAAGTGACTAGCGGGAGGACTTGGTACAATGAGCAGTTCTTC. Its translation is CASSQVTSGRTWYNEQFF.

The chain has TRBV10-2 and TRBJ1-2; 7 nucleotides agree with TRBD1. The length of the CDR3 is 13 residues. Germline CDR1 is WSHSY and CDR2 is SAAADI. Unmatched junction bases numbered 9, after V lost 6 bases and J lost 8 bases. Here the CDR3 reads CASSDQGERGYTF. The CDR3 DNA reads TGCGCCAGCAGCGATCAGGGGGAGAGGGGCTACACCTTC.

CDR3 sequence (DNA): TGTGCCAGCAGCTCACAGGGGGCGAACGGCTACACCTTC. Residues: CASSSQGANGYTF. The V gene is TRBV7-2, the J gene TRBJ1-2, with 9 bases identical to TRBD1. The germline V gene encodes CDR1 SGHTA and CDR2 FQGNSA. J was trimmed by 8 bases and V by 4 bases; bases with no gene match: 5. This CDR3 has 13 residues.

This clone was found once. This chain connects TRBV7-2 to TRBJ2-7; TRBD1 matches 8 bases. V gave up 6 bases and J gave up 2 bases; unmatched junction bases: 3. The CDR3 contains 13 residues. From germline, CDR1 is SGHTA and CDR2 FQGNSA. CDR3 DNA: TGTGCCAGCAGTCCGGACAGGGCCTACGAGCAGTACTTC. Its translation: CASSPDRAYEQYF. Variable domain in full (rest from reference TRBV7-2 and TRBJ2-7): GAGVSQSPSNKVTEKGKDVELRCDPISGHTALYWYRQSLGQGLEFLIYFQGNSAPDKSGLPSDRFSAERTGGSVSTLTIQRTQQEDSAVYLCASSPDRAYEQYFGPGTRLTVT.

This clone appeared a single time. The junction does not match germline at one end; this may be a read error. The chain is built from TRBV6-2 or TRBV6-3 and TRBJ1-5; D is unclear. In germline, CDR1 is MNHEY, CDR2 SVGEGT. The CDR3 totals 14 residues. The CDR3 region has the DNA TGTGCCAGCACTTACTCCCAGGTTAATCAGCCCCAGCATTTT. This translates into CASTYSQVNQPQHF.

The genes are TRBV28 and TRBJ2-3; weak D call: TRBD2 (6 bases). The length of the CDR3 is 15 residues. The V gene's germline CDR1 is MDHEN and CDR2 SYDVKM. Trimming took off 7 bases at V and 4 bases at J, with 18 bases between the two ends. The CDR3: CASTVEGGLPDTQYF. The DNA of the CDR3 is TGTGCCAGCACCGTGGAGGGTGGGCTCCCAGATACGCAGTATTTT.

The chain uses TRBV9 and TRBJ2-7; 8 bases align to TRBD1. V was clipped by 4 bases and J by 3 bases; unmatched bases: 3. This CDR3 is 13 amino acids long. Germline assignment: CDR1 SGDLS and CDR2 YYNGEE. CDR3 amino acids: CASSPGTGYEQYF. The CDR3 DNA reads as TGTGCCAGCAGCCCCGGGACAGGCTACGAGCAGTACTTC.

The CDR3 bases are TGTGCCAGTAGATCCGGGACAGGGACGTATGGCTACACCTTC. Translating gives CASRSGTGTYGYTF. The chain links TRBV19 to TRBJ1-2, with 9 bases matching TRBD1. Germline V gives CDR1 LNHDA, CDR2 SQIVND (reference sequence). The CDR3 spans 14 residues. V shed 6 bases, J shed 5 bases, and the junction held 7 bases outside the gene matches.

The rearrangement links TRBV29-1 to TRBJ1-1, with D hard to call. CDR3 length: 10 residues. CDR1 SQVTM and CDR2 ANQGSEA come from the germline V gene. V lost 6 bases, J lost 3 bases, and 5 bases lay in between. The CDR3 sequence is CSVRDTEAFF. The DNA of the CDR3 is TGCAGCGTCCGTGACACTGAAGCTTTCTTT.

The CDR3 protein is CASSLWSANYGYTF. The CDR3 nucleotides read TGTGCCAGCAGCTTGTGGTCGGCTAACTATGGCTACACCTTC. The rearrangement links TRBV5-4 to TRBJ1-2; D ambiguous. The V and J ends lost 1 base and 0 bases respectively, with 7 bases between them. CDR1 SGHNT and CDR2 YYREEE come from the germline V gene (reference sequence). The CDR3 loop spans 14 amino acids.

The chain combines TRBV12-3 or TRBV12-4 with TRBJ1-2; D not resolved. The CDR3 runs 13 residues. The V end lost 3 bases, the J end lost 2 bases, and 7 bases lay between the germline ends. The CDR3 here is CASSFGPNYGYTF. CDR3 sequence (DNA): TGTGCCAGCAGTTTCGGTCCAAACTATGGCTACACCTTC.

The genes are TRBV19 and TRBJ1-4, with 8 bases lining up with TRBD1. J lost 5 bases, V lost 3 bases, and 5 bases had no gene match. Germline V gene data show CDR1 as LNHDA and CDR2 as SQIVND (reference sequence). CDR3 length: 15 amino acids. CDR3 residues: CASSIQRQGNEKLFF. DNA for the CDR3: TGTGCCAGTAGTATTCAACGACAGGGGAATGAAAAACTGTTTTTT.

This clone was picked up a small number of times. The chain links TRBV25-1 to TRBJ2-1; tentative D call: TRBD2 (5 bases). V shed 4 bases and J shed 4 bases, with 20 bases lying between them. CDR1 and CDR2 from the germline V gene are MGHDK and SYGVNS. This CDR3 has 17 amino acids. In DNA, the CDR3 is TGTGCCAGCAGTGCAATGGTGAACCGGGGTGTTTACAATGAGCAGTTCTTC. It encodes CASSAMVNRGVYNEQFF.

This clone was detected once. This chain uses TRBV5-6 with TRBJ2-2; 9 nucleotides match TRBD1. Trimming cost V 6 bases and J 7 bases; bases outside gene matches: 10. The CDR3 sequence is 15 residues long. The germline V gene encodes CDR1 SGHDT and CDR2 YYEEEE. In DNA, the CDR3 is TGTGCCAGCACACTTACGGGACAGGGTAACGGGGAGCTGTTTTTT. It encodes CASTLTGQGNGELFF.

V is TRBV7-9 and J is TRBJ2-1; 12 nucleotides align to TRBD2. The germline CDR1 and CDR2 sequences are SEHNR and FQNEAQ (reference sequence). The trim removed 7 bases at V and 9 bases at J, leaving 7 bases unmatched. CDR3 length equals 14 residues. CDR3 loop: CASTMTSGRSEQFF. CDR3 DNA: TGTGCCAGCACCATGACTAGCGGGAGAAGTGAGCAGTTCTTC.

The chain recombines TRBV4-1 with TRBJ2-2; tentative D call: TRBD1 (6 bases). The V end was cut by 4 bases, the J end by 1 base, with 19 bases between. Per germline, CDR1 MGHRA and CDR2 YSYEKL. This CDR3 contains 18 residues. In DNA form, the CDR3 reads TGCGCCAGCAGCCTAGCTATCCAGGGGAAACTGAACACCGGGGAGCTGTTTTTT. Encoded protein: CASSLAIQGKLNTGELFF.

This chain connects TRBV10-3 to TRBJ2-7, with TRBD1 matching over 10 bases. Germline CDR1 and CDR2: ENHRY and SYGVKD. This CDR3 spans 15 amino acids. The V and J ends lost 6 bases and 0 bases, in that order; junction bases with no gene match: 5. The CDR3 here is CAIRQGQGSSYEQYF. The CDR3 coding sequence is TGTGCCATCAGACAGGGACAGGGGAGCTCCTACGAGCAGTACTTC.